Each of the 30 T cell receptor beta chains below was sequenced from the same sample in a study of blood T cell repertoires in COVID-19. Sequencing was performed with immunoSEQ multiplex PCR; in TCRdb, only in-frame clones are kept and a portion is missing. The repertoire includes about 50,000 clones, 90% of them detected once, and about 3% sits in the top ten. Input material: peripheral blood. The receptor set was obtained from a human donor in a cohort sampled during active COVID-19.

The J gene is TRBJ1-1, the V gene TRBV5-1, with 7 bases lining up with TRBD1. With V trimmed by 0 bases and J by 3 bases, 5 bases remained unmatched. CDR1 is SGHRS and CDR2 is YFSETQ in the germline V gene. The CDR3 totals 15 residues. CDR3: CASSLEGTEYTEAFF. For the CDR3, the DNA is TGCGCCAGCAGCTTGGAAGGGACAGAGTACACTGAAGCTTTCTTT.

J is TRBJ2-2 and V is TRBV5-6, with D unresolved. The V and J ends lost 0 bases and 6 bases respectively, with 12 bases between them. Germline V gives CDR1 SGHDT, CDR2 YYEEEE. This CDR3 has 15 residues. The CDR3, as DNA: TGTGCCAGCAGCTTGGCTCTACCCTTGGCCGGGGAGCTGTTTTTT. Its protein product is CASSLALPLAGELFF.

This clone was observed a single time. V and J are TRBV27 and TRBJ2-7, with 8 bases identical to TRBD1. The length of the CDR3 is 15 residues. V was clipped by 3 bases and J by 2 bases; unmatched bases: 6. Germline V gene lookup returns CDR1 MNHEY and CDR2 SMNVEV (reference sequence). CDR3 loop: CASSFRQGIPYEQYF. In DNA, the CDR3 is TGTGCCAGCAGTTTTCGACAGGGGATTCCCTACGAGCAGTACTTC.

CDR3 in amino acids: CASKDRGMGNQPQHF. For the CDR3, the DNA is TGTGCCAGCAAAGACAGGGGAATGGGCAATCAGCCCCAGCATTTT. The V gene is TRBV6-5, the J gene TRBJ1-5; TRBD1 matches 8 bases. Germline CDR1 and CDR2: MNHEY and SVGAGI. The V and J ends lost 7 bases and 2 bases, in that order; junction bases with no gene match: 7. CDR3 length: 15 amino acids.

Worth noting for this clone: One end of the junction fails to match germline, which may point to a read error. This rearrangement joins TRBV12-3 or TRBV12-4 to TRBJ2-4; TRBD2 aligns across 7 bases. This CDR3 is built from 11 residues. The CDR3 bases are TGTGCCAGCAGTTCACGGGGGGTTTCTGTGTTC. Its translation is CASSSRGVSVF.

This chain links TRBV10-3 with TRBJ1-1; D ambiguous. The germline V and J ends were trimmed by 6 bases and 0 bases, with 11 bases remaining between them. This CDR3 is 14 amino acids long. The germline CDR1 and CDR2 sequences are ENHRY and SYGVKD. The CDR3 sequence: CAISRGDMNTEAFF. The CDR3 DNA reads as TGTGCCATCAGCAGAGGTGATATGAACACTGAAGCTTTCTTT.

The rearrangement uses TRBV6-4 and TRBJ2-1, with TRBD1 matching over 9 bases. Germline values: CDR1 MRHNA, CDR2 SNTAGT. The V and J ends lost 2 bases and 13 bases, in that order; junction bases with no gene match: 6. The CDR3 totals 13 residues. The CDR3 region has the DNA TGTGCCAGCAGTGACGCCGGGACAGGGCCCCAGTTCTTC. As protein: CASSDAGTGPQFF.

This clone was observed a single time. The chain combines TRBV7-9 with TRBJ2-2, with 11 bases matching TRBD2. This CDR3 region has 15 residues. Germline values: CDR1 SEHNR, CDR2 FQNEAQ (reference sequence). V was clipped by 2 bases and J by 5 bases; unmatched bases: 1. In DNA form, the CDR3 reads TGTGCCAGCAGCTTACTAGCGGGAGGAACCGGGGAGCTGTTTTTT. Protein sequence: CASSLLAGGTGELFF.

This chain joins TRBV5-1 and TRBJ2-2; TRBD1 aligns across 11 bases. This CDR3 region has 16 residues. Losses at the gene ends were 3 bases for V and 3 bases for J; bases not matched to a gene: 4. Germline assignment: CDR1 SGHRS and CDR2 YFSETQ. CDR3 sequence reads: CASSWTGGLDTGELFF. CDR3 coding DNA: TGCGCCAGCAGCTGGACAGGGGGCTTAGACACCGGGGAGCTGTTTTTT.

The chain couples TRBV30 to TRBJ1-2, with D possibly matching TRBD1 (6 bases). CDR3 size: 14 residues. Germline CDR1 reads GTSNPN; CDR2 reads SVGIG (reference sequence). Trimming stripped 5 bases from V and 11 bases from J, with 24 bases between. CDR3: CAWGVLQGYGGYTF. Written as DNA, the CDR3 is TGTGCCTGGGGGGTTTTACAGGGTTACGGCGGATACACCTTC. The full variable domain, completed using reference TRBV30 and TRBJ1-2, is SQTIHQWPATLVQPVGSPLSLECTVEGTSNPNLYWYRQAAGRGLQLLFYSVGIGQISSEVPQNLSASRPQDRQFILSSKKLLLSDSGFYLCAWGVLQGYGGYTFGSGTRLTVV.

J is TRBJ2-7 and V is TRBV11-3; 9 bases are a match to TRBD1. V trimming: 1 base; J trimming: 2 bases; junction bases outside the gene matches: 0. There are 14 residues in the CDR3. Germline assignment: CDR1 SGHNT and CDR2 YENEEA. Here the CDR3 reads CASSLGQGAYEQYF. The CDR3 region has the DNA TGTGCCAGCAGCTTAGGACAGGGGGCCTACGAGCAGTACTTC. The full variable domain, completed using reference TRBV11-3 and TRBJ2-7, is EAGVVQSPRYKIIEKKQPVAFWCNPISGHNTLYWYLQNLGQGPELLIRYENEEAVDDSQLPKDRFSAERLKGVDSTLKIQPAELGDSAVYLCASSLGQGAYEQYFGPGTRLTVT.

The chain is built from TRBV10-3 and TRBJ1-2; 8 bases match TRBD1. V gave up 2 bases and J gave up 0 bases; unmatched junction bases: 8. Germline CDR1 ENHRY, CDR2 SYGVKD. The CDR3 is 17 residues long. The chain's CDR3 is CAISEGITGGTNYGYTF. CDR3 sequence (DNA): TGTGCCATCAGTGAGGGAATAACAGGGGGGACTAACTATGGCTACACCTTC.

The chain carries TRBV30 and TRBJ1-2; a possible D gene is TRBD1 (6 bases). Germline loops: CDR1 GTSNPN, CDR2 SVGIG (reference sequence). V shed 2 bases and J shed 3 bases, with 16 bases lying between them. This CDR3 has 15 residues. Written as DNA, the CDR3 is TGTGCCTGGAGTTCATCATTCTCAGGGGACTATGGCTACACCTTC. Protein sequence: CAWSSSFSGDYGYTF.

The rearrangement joins TRBV7-3 to TRBJ2-7; TRBD1 agrees at 7 bases. This CDR3 comprises 13 residues. Germline loops: CDR1 SGHTA, CDR2 FQGTGA. Trimming took 4 bases from V and 7 from J; bases not matched to a gene: 7. This CDR3 reads CASSSGTDGEQYF. CDR3 DNA sequence: TGTGCCAGCAGCTCCGGGACAGATGGAGAGCAGTACTTC. Drawing the rest from reference TRBV7-3 and TRBJ2-7, the complete variable domain is GAGVSQTPSNKVTEKGKYVELRCDPISGHTALYWYRQSLGQGPEFLIYFQGTGAADDSGLPNDRFFAVRPEGSVSTLKIQRTERGDSAVYLCASSSGTDGEQYFGPGTRLTVT.

The chain joins TRBV28 to TRBJ2-6; possibly TRBD1 for D (6 bases). Trimming removed 3 bases at V and 4 bases at J, with 16 bases between. Looked up from germline, CDR1 is MDHEN and CDR2 is SYDVKM. CDR3 length equals 17 residues. The CDR3 region has the DNA TGTGCCAGCAGTTTGGGACACACAGATGCCGGGGCCAACGTCCTGACTTTC. Translation: CASSLGHTDAGANVLTF.

This CDR3 reads CASSFKRGSNQPQHF. The CDR3 DNA reads TGTGCCAGCAGCTTTAAGCGGGGAAGCAATCAGCCCCAGCATTTT. This sequence joins TRBV5-8 and TRBJ1-5; D uncertain. Germline CDR1 SGHTS, CDR2 YDEGEE. The germline V and J ends were trimmed by 2 bases and 1 base, with 10 bases remaining between them. There are 15 residues in the CDR3.

The CDR3 DNA is TGTGCCAGCAGCGGAACAGAATCAGCCGGGGAGCTGTTTTTT. This codes for CASSGTESAGELFF. J is TRBJ2-2 and V is TRBV9; D is unclear. This CDR3 region has 14 residues. V gave up 3 bases and J gave up 6 bases, with 12 bases separating them. Germline CDR1 SGDLS, CDR2 YYNGEE.

This clone was picked up one time. The chain recombines TRBV11-2 with TRBJ2-2; D is unresolved. The CDR3 is made up of 13 amino acids. Trimming took 4 bases from V and 2 from J, leaving 5 bases between them. CDR1 SGHAT and CDR2 FQNNGV come from the germline V gene. The CDR3 region is CASSSQNTGELFF. CDR3 DNA sequence: TGTGCCAGCAGCTCACAAAACACCGGGGAGCTGTTTTTT.

CDR3 DNA: TGTGCCAGCAGAGGGTTAGCGGCTTTAGGGGATTCGGAGACCCAGTACTTC. It translates to CASRGLAALGDSETQYF. The rearrangement links TRBV25-1 to TRBJ2-5; D perhaps matches TRBD2 (6 bases). In germline, CDR1 is MGHDK, CDR2 SYGVNS. V was pared by 6 bases and J by 5 bases, with 25 bases between. CDR3 size: 17 residues.

V gene TRBV11-1 combines with J gene TRBJ2-1, with D maybe TRBD1 (5 bases). The CDR3 spans 15 residues. Germline CDR1 SGHAT, CDR2 FQDESV (reference sequence). Trimming left V 4 bases short and J 8 bases short, with 18 bases between. CDR3: CASSWQGRVVDEQFF. The CDR3 bases are TGTGCCAGCAGCTGGCAGGGTCGGGTGGTCGATGAGCAGTTCTTC.

This clone has just one count. The chain couples TRBV21-1 to TRBJ2-5; TRBD2 reflects the table's D call only, with no check against the DNA. TRBV21-1 is termed a pseudogene. This CDR3 is 18 amino acids long. CDR3 protein: CASSKEKGTSGGEETQYF. CDR3 DNA sequence: TGTGCCAGCAGCAAAGAGAAGGGAACTAGCGGGGGGGAAGAGACCCAGTACTTC.

This chain joins TRBV18 and TRBJ2-1; possible D gene TRBD1, 6 bases. The CDR3 is made up of 13 amino acids. Germline lookup yields CDR1 KGHSH and CDR2 LQKENI. With 4 bases removed from V and 6 bases from J, the gap between germline ends came to 10 bases. The CDR3 nucleotides read TGTGCCAGCTCACAACAACAGGGCAATGAGCAGTTCTTC. This sequence encodes CASSQQQGNEQFF. The whole variable domain, remainder taken from reference TRBV18 and TRBJ2-1, is NAGVMQNPRHLVRRRGQEARLRCSPMKGHSHVYWYRQLPEEGLKFMVYLQKENIIDESGMPKERFSAEFPKEGPSILRIQQVVRGDSAAYFCASSQQQGNEQFFGPGTRLTVL.

V is TRBV6-6 and J is TRBJ2-7; 8 positions match TRBD1. V trimming: 5 bases; J trimming: 1 base; junction bases outside the gene matches: 7. The CDR3 runs to 15 residues. Germline loops: CDR1 MNHNY, CDR2 SVGAGI (reference sequence). The CDR3 loop reads CASSPDRGPSYEQYF. The CDR3 coding sequence is TGTGCCAGCAGTCCCGACAGGGGTCCGTCCTACGAGCAGTACTTC.

The chain uses TRBV27 and TRBJ1-4; possible D gene TRBD1, 6 bases. The ends were cut back, 7 bases at V and 5 bases at J, with 17 bases in the middle. Looked up from germline, CDR1 is MNHEY and CDR2 is SMNVEV (reference sequence). The CDR3 contains 15 residues. CDR3 DNA sequence: TGTGCCAGCAAGACAGGTTCCGAGTCGAATGAAAAACTGTTTTTT. Protein sequence: CASKTGSESNEKLFF.

The genes are TRBV28 and TRBJ2-5; D is unresolved. Germline-derived CDR1 and CDR2 are MDHEN and SYDVKM. The CDR3 runs 11 residues. Trimming took 6 bases from V and 4 from J, leaving 6 bases between them. In nucleotides, the CDR3 is TGTGCCAGCAGCATGAGAGAGACCCAGTACTTC. The encoded protein is CASSMRETQYF.

The chain recombines TRBV4-2 with TRBJ2-2; TRBD1 is a possible D gene (5 bases). Trimming cost V 0 bases and J 4 bases, with 6 bases left between them. The CDR3 has 14 residues. CDR1 and CDR2 (germline): LGHNA, YNFKEQ. CDR3 protein: CASSQETATGELFF. Written as DNA, the CDR3 is TGTGCCAGCAGCCAAGAGACAGCCACCGGGGAGCTGTTTTTT.

Only one count was recorded for this clone. The genes are TRBV5-1 and TRBJ1-2; TRBD1 matches 8 bases. CDR1 and CDR2 (germline): SGHRS, YFSETQ. Germline trimming cut 4 bases from V and 7 bases from J; bases unmatched to any gene: 9. CDR3 length: 14 amino acids. The CDR3 sequence is CASSLTAGGFGYTF. CDR3 DNA sequence: TGCGCCAGCAGCCTCACGGCAGGGGGCTTTGGCTACACCTTC.

The chain employs TRBV11-2 and TRBJ2-1, with TRBD2 matching over 11 bases. The CDR3 has 16 amino acids. Germline loops: CDR1 SGHAT, CDR2 FQNNGV. Trimming at V came to 0 bases and at J to 7 bases, leaving 5 bases not matched to a gene. The CDR3 region is CASSLDLAGGLNEQFF. The CDR3 nucleotides are TGTGCCAGCAGCTTAGACCTAGCGGGAGGTCTTAATGAGCAGTTCTTC.

The rearrangement links TRBV27 to TRBJ2-3; D perhaps matches TRBD1 (6 bases). Germline V gene lookup returns CDR1 MNHEY and CDR2 SMNVEV (reference sequence). The CDR3 totals 17 residues. Trimming shortened V by 2 bases and J by 2 bases, and 17 bases separated the two germline ends. This CDR3 reads CASSLGHPGAYTDTQYF. CDR3 in DNA: TGTGCCAGCAGTTTAGGTCATCCAGGGGCCTACACAGATACGCAGTATTTT.

V and J are TRBV6-5 and TRBJ2-7; possible D gene TRBD2, 5 bases. V shed 2 bases and J shed 3 bases, with 8 bases lying between them. This CDR3 has 13 residues. Per germline, CDR1 MNHEY and CDR2 SVGAGI. The CDR3 DNA is TGTGCCAGCAGTTACGGCCGGGACTACGAGCAGTACTTC. It codes for CASSYGRDYEQYF.